The 27 T cell receptor beta chains below come from one sample, sequenced in a study of blood T cells in healthy people across ages. A second roughly 6 to 11 cycle PCR used barcoded and J-beta primers. TCRdb re-derived calls from the 5' RACE reads in MiXCR, one entry per CDR3 protein. Among 1.2 million to 1.5 million distinct CDR3 sequences listed, around 59% were seen once. The sequenced sample was blood. These receptors all stem from a young man in good health.

The chain is built from TRBV27 and TRBJ1-4; TRBD1 is a possible D gene (5 bases). The CDR3 extends over 13 amino acids. Deletions cut 5 bases from V and 5 bases from J, with 9 bases between. The germline CDR1 and CDR2 sequences are MNHEY and SMNVEV (reference sequence). CDR3 nucleotides: TGTGCCAGCAGTCTATACAGGAATGAAAAACTGTTTTTT. Translation gives CASSLYRNEKLFF.

The chain uses TRBV29-1 and TRBJ2-7, with 9 bases aligning to TRBD1. The germline V gene encodes CDR1 SQVTM and CDR2 ANQGSEA. V was pared by 6 bases and J by 4 bases, with 13 bases of the junction left unmatched. CDR3 length: 15 amino acids. The CDR3 coding sequence is TGCAGCGTGGGGGGCCACAGGGGGCTGGGGTACGAGCAGTACTTC. This translates into CSVGGHRGLGYEQYF.

The chain has TRBV4-1 and TRBJ2-1; D is uncertain. Trimming took off 3 bases at V and 4 bases at J, with 19 bases between the two ends. This CDR3 has 17 residues. Per germline, CDR1 MGHRA and CDR2 YSYEKL. CDR3 sequence (DNA): TGCGCCAGCAGCCACGTACTCGGACCCGCGGAATACAATGAGCAGTTCTTC. Translated, it gives CASSHVLGPAEYNEQFF.

This clonotype appeared a few times. V is TRBV6-6 and J is TRBJ1-2, with D unresolved. V was shortened by 5 bases and J by 6 bases, with 22 bases between the two germline ends. The CDR3 loop spans 16 amino acids. Germline V gives CDR1 MNHNY, CDR2 SVGAGI (reference sequence). The CDR3 is CASSPGPPFGADGYTF. The CDR3 bases are TGTGCCAGCAGTCCCGGGCCCCCATTTGGAGCGGATGGCTACACCTTC.

V is TRBV6-6 and J is TRBJ2-7; D unclear. This CDR3 has 14 residues. V lost 5 bases to trimming and J lost 2 bases, with 13 bases between them. Germline V gene sequence: CDR1 MNHNY, CDR2 SVGAGI (reference sequence). CDR3 DNA sequence: TGTGCCAGCAGTAACCGGTTAGTGACCTACGAGCAGTACTTC. This codes for CASSNRLVTYEQYF.

The chain employs TRBV4-1 and TRBJ2-5; 8 positions match TRBD2. Unmatched junction bases numbered 15, after V lost 4 bases and J lost 11 bases. Per germline, CDR1 MGHRA and CDR2 YSYEKL. The CDR3 is made up of 15 amino acids. CDR3 bases: TGCGCCAGCAGCCCGGAGGGAGCGGGAGCGAATGAGCAGTACTTC. Amino acids: CASSPEGAGANEQYF.

The rearrangement uses TRBV6-5 and TRBJ1-6, with D perhaps TRBD1 (5 bases). The germline gives CDR1 MNHEY, CDR2 SVGAGI. V lost 0 bases to trimming and J lost 10 bases, with 16 bases between them. CDR3 length: 16 amino acids. CDR3 nucleotide sequence: TGTGCCAGCAGTTACTCGTTCGGGGGAGAGAGCTCACCCCTCCACTTT. This translates into CASSYSFGGESSPLHF.

This sequence joins TRBV20-1 and TRBJ2-1; possibly TRBD1 for D (6 bases). Germline V lookup: CDR1 DFQATT, CDR2 SNEGSKA (reference sequence). The CDR3 spans 17 residues. The V end was cut by 0 bases, the J end by 6 bases, with 21 bases between. CDR3 DNA: TGCAGTGCTAGAGATCGTCTCCGGGACATCGGAGGCAATGAGCAGTTCTTC. Translated, it gives CSARDRLRDIGGNEQFF.

This chain connects TRBV20-1 to TRBJ2-1; maybe TRBD1 (6 bases). Deletions cut 8 bases from V and 2 bases from J, with 19 bases between. The CDR3 is made up of 15 amino acids. CDR1 and CDR2 (germline): DFQATT, SNEGSKA (reference sequence). The DNA for the CDR3 is TGCAGTCTACAGAGGGGGAGACCCACCTACAATGAGCAGTTCTTC. Encoded protein: CSLQRGRPTYNEQFF.

The chain has TRBV20-1 and TRBJ2-7, with D possibly TRBD1 on 5 matching bases. The CDR3 loop spans 14 amino acids. Trimming took 3 bases from V and 1 from J, leaving 13 bases between them. Germline V lookup: CDR1 DFQATT, CDR2 SNEGSKA (reference sequence). CDR3 region: CSASPGHNSYEQYF. CDR3 nucleotide sequence: TGCAGTGCTAGCCCAGGGCACAATTCCTACGAGCAGTACTTC.

The gene calls are TRBV27 and TRBJ2-1; TRBD2 matches 11 bases. This CDR3 contains 15 residues. Germline assignment: CDR1 MNHEY and CDR2 SMNVEV (reference sequence). With 5 bases clipped from V and 5 bases from J, the junction kept 5 bases outside the gene matches. The CDR3 sequence is CASSVGTSGNNEQFF. The CDR3 DNA follows: TGTGCCAGCAGTGTTGGGACTAGCGGAAACAATGAGCAGTTCTTC.

Turning to this clonotype: At one boundary the junction diverges from the germline segment, which might be a read error. This chain joins TRBV4-2 and TRBJ2-3; D may be TRBD1 (6 bases). The CDR3 is 14 residues long. Germline-derived CDR1 and CDR2 are LGHNA and YNFKEQ. In nucleotides, the CDR3 is TGCGCCAGCAGCCCCCGGGACAACACAGATACGCAGTATTTT. It codes for CASSPRDNTDTQYF.

This rearrangement joins TRBV2 to TRBJ1-1; a weak D match, TRBD1 (5 bases). There are 11 residues in the CDR3. The V gene's germline CDR1 is SNHLY and CDR2 FYNNEI. Between the trimmed V and J ends, which lost 3 bases and 13 bases, there was a span of 12 bases. The CDR3 protein is CASSERGRSFF. The CDR3, as DNA: TGTGCCAGCAGTGAGAGGGGCCGGAGTTTCTTT.

The chain uses TRBV7-8 and TRBJ2-5; D is unresolved. V was pared by 10 bases and J by 4 bases, with 19 bases between. Germline CDR1 is SGHVS and CDR2 is FQNEAQ. This CDR3 is built from 14 residues. CDR3 region: CATVATDLRETQYF. The CDR3 coding sequence is TGTGCCACCGTAGCTACCGACTTAAGAGAGACCCAGTACTTC. Full variable domain (outside the CDR3, taken from reference TRBV7-8 and TRBJ2-5): GAGVSQSPRYKVAKRGQDVALRCDPISGHVSLFWYQQALGQGPEFLTYFQNEAQLDKSGLPSDRFFAERPEGSVSTLKIQRTQQEDSAVYLCATVATDLRETQYFGPGTRLLVL.

V is TRBV2 and J is TRBJ2-3, with D unresolved. Deletions cut 6 bases from V and 2 bases from J, with 15 bases between. The CDR3 has 15 amino acids. Germline V gene data show CDR1 as SNHLY and CDR2 as FYNNEI. CDR3 coding DNA: TGTGCCAGCAGCCCGGACGCGGTAAACACAGATACGCAGTATTTT. Translating gives CASSPDAVNTDTQYF.

This clonotype was seen a handful of times. This may be a read error, as it is one base from a much larger clone. The chain recombines TRBV15 with TRBJ2-5; tentative D call: TRBD2 (5 bases). CDR3 length equals 16 residues. Trimming left V 5 bases short and J 11 bases short, with 27 bases between. Germline CDR1 reads LNHNV; CDR2 reads YYDKDF (reference sequence). The CDR3 nucleotides read TGTGCCACCAGCTCGCCCCTAGGCCTAGCAGTCAATGAGCAGTACTTC. Residues: CATSSPLGLAVNEQYF.

The chain uses TRBV20-1 and TRBJ2-3, with D perhaps given as TRBD1 or TRBD2 (5 bases each). This CDR3 is 15 amino acids long. Per the germline V gene, CDR1 is DFQATT and CDR2 is SNEGSKA (reference sequence). Trimming took off 0 bases at V and 6 bases at J, with 16 bases between the two ends. The CDR3 is CSARDRESGRDTQYF. The CDR3 DNA follows: TGCAGTGCTAGAGATCGCGAATCGGGGCGGGATACGCAGTATTTT.

The rearrangement uses TRBV10-3 and TRBJ1-5, with D perhaps matching TRBD1 (6 bases). This CDR3 contains 16 residues. V was shortened by 6 bases and J by 0 bases, with 15 bases between the two germline ends. Germline CDR1 reads ENHRY; CDR2 reads SYGVKD. CDR3 in DNA: TGTGCCATCAGCCGCGGGGGCGGGAATAGCAATCAGCCCCAGCATTTT. Its translation is CAISRGGGNSNQPQHF.

This chain links TRBV9 with TRBJ2-1, with TRBD1 identical over 7 bases. The CDR3 is made up of 16 amino acids. The V and J ends lost 3 bases and 0 bases, in that order; junction bases with no gene match: 6. Germline V CDR1 and CDR2: SGDLS, YYNGEE. CDR3 loop: CASSARQGSSYNEQFF. In DNA form, the CDR3 reads TGTGCCAGCAGCGCCCGACAGGGCAGCTCCTACAATGAGCAGTTCTTC.

The rearrangement uses TRBV7-4 and TRBJ1-4; D gene unclear. Germline CDR1 SGHVT, CDR2 SQSDAQ. The CDR3 spans 13 residues. With 5 bases removed from V and 8 bases from J, the gap between germline ends came to 12 bases. The CDR3 DNA reads TGTGCCAGCAGCATTACTCTTTCGGAAAAACTGTTTTTT. Translating it yields CASSITLSEKLFF.

The sample holds a few counts of this clonotype. V usage is TRBV12-3 or TRBV12-4 and J usage is TRBJ2-4; TRBD2 agrees at 14 bases. The J call may be incorrect, as the DNA end agrees better with TRBJ2-7. There are 18 residues in the CDR3. The CDR3: CASTGLAGGHSSLTEQYF. The CDR3 DNA reads TGTGCCAGCACCGGACTAGCGGGGGGTCACTCATCACTAACCGAGCAGTACTTC.

V usage is TRBV4-1 and J usage is TRBJ2-5, with a weak D call TRBD2 (6 bases). The end of the DNA aligns better with TRBJ2-7, so the J call may be wrong. Germline CDR1 is MGHRA and CDR2 is YSYEKL. The CDR3 is 15 residues long. In DNA form, the CDR3 reads TGCGCCAGCAGCCAAGAAGGCGGGAATCTAGACGAGCAGTACTTC. It yields the protein CASSQEGGNLDEQYF.

The chain carries TRBV6-5 and TRBJ2-7, with a tentative D call TRBD2 (6 bases). This CDR3 region has 15 residues. Germline V gives CDR1 MNHEY, CDR2 SVGAGI. V lost 6 bases, J lost 3 bases, and 18 bases lay in between. The CDR3 DNA follows: TGTGCCAGCAGACTAAGCGGGTCAGGGAACTACGAGCAGTACTTC. This sequence encodes CASRLSGSGNYEQYF.

The chain links TRBV29-1 to TRBJ2-3; D remains unclear. This CDR3 has 15 residues. CDR1 is SQVTM, CDR2 ANQGSEA, per germline. The germline V and J ends were trimmed by 1 base and 6 bases, with 17 bases remaining between them. The DNA for the CDR3 is TGCAGCGTTGAAGTTCGGGCTGGCCACCCGGATACGCAGTATTTT. The encoded protein is CSVEVRAGHPDTQYF.

This clonotype occurred a few times. This chain connects TRBV20-1 to TRBJ1-5; unclear D gene. Germline CDR1 and CDR2: DFQATT and SNEGSKA (reference sequence). The CDR3 runs 14 residues. V was pared by 5 bases and J by 0 bases, with 11 bases between. The CDR3 nucleotides read TGCAGTGCTCAAGGGTGGGGTAGCAATCAGCCCCAGCATTTT. This gives the protein CSAQGWGSNQPQHF.

Worth noting for this clonotype: One junction end disagrees with the germline gene, perhaps due to a read error. The chain couples TRBV14 to TRBJ2-6; perhaps TRBD2 as D (5 bases). CDR3 size: 20 residues. The germline CDR1 and CDR2 sequences are SGHDN and FVKESK. CDR3 DNA sequence: TGTACCAGCAGCCAAGATAGGACTTTTAGGGTGGTAACTGGGGCCAACGTCCTGACTTTC. It encodes CTSSQDRTFRVVTGANVLTF. Together with reference TRBV14 and TRBJ2-6, the CDR3 gives the full variable domain: EAGVTQFPSHSVIEKGQTVTLRCDPISGHDNLYWYRRVMGKEIKFLLHFVKESKQDESGMPNNRFLAERTGGTYSTLKVQPAELEDSGVYFCTSSQDRTFRVVTGANVLTFGAGSRLTVL.

The chain combines TRBV5-6 with TRBJ1-4; D not certain. Germline CDR1 and CDR2: SGHDT and YYEEEE. Trimming took 4 bases from V and 7 from J, leaving 11 bases between them. This CDR3 spans 13 amino acids. Here the CDR3 reads CASSPGFGEKLFF. Written as DNA, the CDR3 is TGTGCCAGCAGCCCAGGTTTTGGTGAAAAACTGTTTTTT.